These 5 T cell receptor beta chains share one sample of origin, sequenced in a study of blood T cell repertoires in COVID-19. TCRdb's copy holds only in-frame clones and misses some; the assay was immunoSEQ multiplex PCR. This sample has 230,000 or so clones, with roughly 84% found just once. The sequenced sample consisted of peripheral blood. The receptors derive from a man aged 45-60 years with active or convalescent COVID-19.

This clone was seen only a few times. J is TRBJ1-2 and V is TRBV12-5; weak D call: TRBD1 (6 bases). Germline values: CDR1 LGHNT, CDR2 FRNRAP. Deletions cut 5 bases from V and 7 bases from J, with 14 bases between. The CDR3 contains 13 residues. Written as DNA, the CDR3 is TGTGCTAGTGGTATTACAGGGAGAGCTGGCTACACCTTC. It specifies CASGITGRAGYTF.

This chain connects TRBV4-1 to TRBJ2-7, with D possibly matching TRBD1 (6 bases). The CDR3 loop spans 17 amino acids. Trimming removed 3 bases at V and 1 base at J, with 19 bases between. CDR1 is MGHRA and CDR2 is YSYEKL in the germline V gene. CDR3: CASSHPRDNKDSYEQYF. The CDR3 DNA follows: TGCGCCAGCAGCCATCCCCGGGACAACAAAGATTCCTACGAGCAGTACTTC.

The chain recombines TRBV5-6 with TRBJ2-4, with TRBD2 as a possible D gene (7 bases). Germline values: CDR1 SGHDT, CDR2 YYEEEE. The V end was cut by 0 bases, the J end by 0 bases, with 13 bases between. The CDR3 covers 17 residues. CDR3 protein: CASSLGDGGLAKNIQYF. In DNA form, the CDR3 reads TGTGCCAGCAGCTTGGGCGACGGGGGGCTAGCCAAAAACATTCAGTACTTC.

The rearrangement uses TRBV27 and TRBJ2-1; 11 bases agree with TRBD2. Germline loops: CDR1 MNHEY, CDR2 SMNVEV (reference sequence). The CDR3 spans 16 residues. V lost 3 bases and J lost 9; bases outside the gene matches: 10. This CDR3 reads CASSFLLAGGEVEQFF. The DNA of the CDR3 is TGTGCCAGCAGTTTCCTTCTAGCGGGGGGTGAGGTTGAGCAGTTCTTC.

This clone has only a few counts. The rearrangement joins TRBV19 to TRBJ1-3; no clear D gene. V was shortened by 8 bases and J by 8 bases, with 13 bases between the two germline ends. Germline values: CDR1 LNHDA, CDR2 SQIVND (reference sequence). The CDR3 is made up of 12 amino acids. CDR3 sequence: CASSITQDTIYF. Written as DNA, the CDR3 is TGTGCCAGTTCCATTACCCAGGACACCATATATTTT.